The next 17 T cell receptor beta chains were all read from a single sample in a study of radiotherapy plus CTLA-4 blockade in lung cancer. Data came from immunoSEQ multiplex PCR; TCRdb stores just in-frame clones and leaves some out. Of tens of thousands of clones listed, around 88% are singletons. The sequencing here drew on peripheral blood, taken from a patient treated with radiotherapy plus ipilimumab. The receptor source for this set is a human donor with non-small cell lung cancer who had a partial response to radiotherapy plus ipilimumab.

This clone was found once. The chain joins TRBV5-4 to TRBJ1-2; D call uncertain. The CDR3 sequence is 13 residues long. CDR1 is SGHNT, CDR2 YYREEE, per germline (reference sequence). Trimming left V 0 bases short and J 3 bases short, with 6 bases between. The DNA of the CDR3 is TGTGCCAGCAGCTTGGAATCTGACTATGGCTACACCTTC. Protein product: CASSLESDYGYTF.

A few counts support this clone. This chain joins TRBV28 and TRBJ1-1; the D is unclear. The CDR3 is 11 residues long. Germline V gene sequence: CDR1 MDHEN, CDR2 SYDVKM. Trimming took 6 bases from V and 11 from J, leaving 13 bases between them. Written as DNA, the CDR3 is TGTGCCAGCAGCCCTCGTCCTCGGGCTTTCTTT. This codes for CASSPRPRAFF.

The count of this clone is one. This chain uses TRBV29-1 with TRBJ2-5, with 10 bases matching TRBD1. The CDR3 is made up of 19 amino acids. From germline, CDR1 is SQVTM and CDR2 ANQGSEA. V gave up 0 bases and J gave up 3 bases; unmatched junction bases: 16. Written as DNA, the CDR3 is TGCAGCGTTGAAGATCAAGGGGGAAGACAGGGGGCGCCTGAAGAGACCCAGTACTTC. Its translation: CSVEDQGGRQGAPEETQYF.

This clone has a handful of counts. The CDR3, as DNA: TGTGCCAGCAGCTTTGGGGCGACCGGGGAGCTGTTTTTT. Translated, it gives CASSFGATGELFF. The chain employs TRBV7-2 and TRBJ2-2, with a tentative D call TRBD1 (5 bases). The germline CDR1 and CDR2 sequences are SGHTA and FQGNSA. This CDR3 region has 13 residues. Trimming shortened V by 3 bases and J by 5 bases, and 7 bases separated the two germline ends.

The V gene is TRBV27, the J gene TRBJ1-1; the D gene is possibly TRBD1 (5 bases). The CDR3 spans 15 residues. V lost 1 base to trimming and J lost 7 bases, with 16 bases between them. CDR1 and CDR2 from the germline V gene are MNHEY and SMNVEV (reference sequence). CDR3 DNA: TGTGCCAGCAGTTTATGGGCAGGGATAAAGGATGAAGCTTTCTTT. Its protein product is CASSLWAGIKDEAFF.

CDR3 amino acids: CATSRDRRETQYF. The CDR3 coding sequence is TGTGCCACCAGCAGAGATAGGAGGGAGACCCAGTACTTC. This chain connects TRBV15 to TRBJ2-5; TRBD2 might be the D (5 bases). Trimming took 0 bases from V and 5 from J, leaving 7 bases between them. Germline CDR1 reads LNHNV; CDR2 reads YYDKDF (reference sequence). CDR3 size: 13 residues.

The rearrangement links TRBV5-8 to TRBJ2-5, with TRBD2 matching over 7 bases. This CDR3 is 13 amino acids long. Trimming at V came to 3 bases and at J to 5 bases, leaving 4 bases not matched to a gene. Germline values: CDR1 SGHTS, CDR2 YDEGEE. CDR3 sequence (DNA): TGTGCCAGCAGCTGGGGAGCGGGGGAGACCCAGTACTTC. Its protein is CASSWGAGETQYF.

The chain recombines TRBV5-5 with TRBJ2-7; the D gene is possibly TRBD1 (6 bases). The CDR3 sequence is 14 residues long. Germline CDR1 is SGHKS and CDR2 is YYEKEE (reference sequence). V shed 2 bases and J shed 2 bases, with 11 bases lying between them. The CDR3 region is CASSLQGPPYEQYV. The CDR3 DNA is TGTGCCAGCAGCTTACAGGGTCCCCCCTACGAGCAGTACGTC.

This rearrangement joins TRBV28 to TRBJ1-4; D unresolved. The germline V gene encodes CDR1 MDHEN and CDR2 SYDVKM. The CDR3 covers 12 residues. Trimming shortened V by 7 bases and J by 0 bases, and 3 bases separated the two germline ends. The CDR3 nucleotides are TGTGCCAGCACTACAACTAATGAAAAACTGTTTTTT. As protein: CASTTTNEKLFF.

The J gene is TRBJ1-5, the V gene TRBV6-5; 9 bases match TRBD1. CDR1 is MNHEY and CDR2 is SVGAGI in the germline V gene. The V segment lost 6 bases and the J segment 2 bases; nucleotides outside the gene matches: 5. The CDR3 is 15 amino acids. The chain's CDR3 is CASRSRTGGNQPQHF. The CDR3 DNA reads as TGTGCCAGCAGATCCCGGACAGGGGGCAATCAGCCCCAGCATTTT.

J is TRBJ2-7 and V is TRBV27; TRBD2 agrees at 9 bases. The CDR3 contains 16 residues. Germline lookup yields CDR1 MNHEY and CDR2 SMNVEV (reference sequence). Trimming cost V 3 bases and J 6 bases; bases outside gene matches: 12. CDR3 loop: CASSLGLAGFQAEQYF. The CDR3, as DNA: TGTGCCAGCAGTTTGGGTCTAGCGGGATTTCAGGCCGAGCAGTACTTC.

This clone has only a few counts. The rearrangement uses TRBV2 and TRBJ2-6; D not certain. The CDR3 has 14 residues. V was clipped by 7 bases and J by 0 bases, with 7 bases between them. Germline CDR1 and CDR2: SNHLY and FYNNEI. The CDR3 here is CASNGPSGANVLTF. For the CDR3, the DNA is TGTGCCAGCAACGGTCCCTCTGGGGCCAACGTCCTGACTTTC.

The rearrangement joins TRBV5-5 to TRBJ1-1, with TRBD1 identical over 8 bases. Trimming took 0 bases from V and 4 from J; bases not matched to a gene: 8. CDR3 length: 16 amino acids. Germline CDR1 reads SGHKS; CDR2 reads YYEKEE (reference sequence). As DNA, the CDR3 is TGTGCCAGCAGCTTGGGGGGGCAGGGGGCTGGCACTGAAGCTTTCTTT. Its translation is CASSLGGQGAGTEAFF. The entire variable domain, with the rest obtained from reference TRBV5-5 and TRBJ1-1, is as follows: DAGVTQSPTHLIKTRGQQVTLRCSPISGHKSVSWYQQVLGQGPQFIFQYYEKEERGRGNFPDRFSARQFPNYSSELNVNALLLGDSALYLCASSLGGQGAGTEAFFGQGTRLTVV.

Written as DNA, the CDR3 is TGTGCCAGCAGCTTATATCTATCCGCACCCGAAGAGACCCAGTACTTC. This sequence encodes CASSLYLSAPEETQYF. V usage is TRBV7-9 and J usage is TRBJ2-5, with no clear D. The CDR3 is made up of 16 amino acids. Germline V gives CDR1 SEHNR, CDR2 FQNEAQ (reference sequence). V dropped 2 bases and J dropped 3 bases, with 16 bases sitting between them.

The chain is built from TRBV28 and TRBJ1-5; D uncertain. CDR3 length: 14 residues. Deletions cut 5 bases from V and 6 bases from J, with 14 bases between. The germline gives CDR1 MDHEN, CDR2 SYDVKM. The CDR3: CASSRPSGTQPQHF. CDR3 bases: TGTGCCAGCAGTCGCCCTTCGGGAACTCAGCCCCAGCATTTT.

This clone was recorded once. The chain couples TRBV29-1 to TRBJ2-7; 9 bases agree with TRBD1. The CDR3 contains 12 residues. V shed 5 bases and J 3 bases; nucleotides not matched to a gene: 2. From germline, CDR1 is SQVTM and CDR2 ANQGSEA. The CDR3: CSVQDRGYEQYF. In nucleotides, the CDR3 is TGCAGCGTTCAGGACAGGGGCTACGAGCAGTACTTC.

The J gene is TRBJ1-2, the V gene TRBV30, with a weak D call TRBD1 (5 bases). The CDR3 is made up of 10 amino acids. The V and J ends lost 3 bases and 8 bases respectively, with 7 bases between them. Germline CDR1 GTSNPN, CDR2 SVGIG (reference sequence). CDR3 in DNA: TGTGCCTGGAGGCGGGGGGGCTACACCTTC. It translates to CAWRRGGYTF. Full variable domain (rest looked up from reference TRBV30 and TRBJ1-2): SQTIHQWPATLVQPVGSPLSLECTVEGTSNPNLYWYRQAAGRGLQLLFYSVGIGQISSEVPQNLSASRPQDRQFILSSKKLLLSDSGFYLCAWRRGGYTFGSGTRLTVV.